Listed here are 21 T cell receptor beta chains from one sample, sequenced in a study of OX40 agonist ivuxolimab in advanced cancers. Profiling relied on immunoSEQ multiplex PCR, and the TCRdb table lists in-frame clones only, not all of them. The sample lists approximately 52,000 clones; roughly 81% were seen once. This specimen consisted of CD4+ or CD8+ T cells sorted from blood, obtained in a trial of the OX40 agonist ivuxolimab. The source of these receptors is an adult with an advanced solid tumor such as melanoma, head and neck, liver or kidney cancer.

The rearrangement joins TRBV4-1 to TRBJ1-5; TRBD1 might be the D (5 bases). V was trimmed by 3 bases and J by 2 bases, leaving 11 bases between them. Germline assignment: CDR1 MGHRA and CDR2 YSYEKL. The CDR3 extends over 15 amino acids. The CDR3 sequence: CASSQTGRGNQPQHF. The CDR3 DNA reads TGCGCCAGCAGCCAGACGGGGCGCGGCAATCAGCCCCAGCATTTT.

The V and J genes are TRBV18 and TRBJ1-1; D not certain. Trimming took 2 bases from V and 1 from J, leaving 5 bases between them. The CDR3 totals 13 residues. Germline V CDR1 and CDR2: KGHSH, LQKENI. The CDR3 sequence: CASSPGPNTEAFF. CDR3 in DNA: TGTGCCAGCTCACCAGGACCGAACACTGAAGCTTTCTTT.

This rearrangement joins TRBV10-3 to TRBJ2-7; D unclear. The CDR3 is made up of 12 amino acids. V lost 4 bases, J lost 5 bases, and 9 bases lay in between. Germline V lookup: CDR1 ENHRY, CDR2 SYGVKD. The CDR3 reads CAISGGEDEQYF. DNA of the CDR3: TGTGCCATCAGTGGAGGAGAGGACGAGCAGTACTTC.

The chain is built from TRBV7-9 and TRBJ1-2, with 9 bases matching TRBD1. J lost 7 bases, V lost 6 bases, and 6 bases had no gene match. CDR1 and CDR2 (germline): SEHNR, FQNEAQ (reference sequence). This CDR3 contains 13 residues. Here the CDR3 reads CASSRDRDAGYTF. The CDR3 DNA reads TGTGCCAGCAGTAGGGACAGGGACGCTGGCTACACCTTC.

The chain is built from TRBV6-1 and TRBJ1-1; D not certain. Per germline, CDR1 MNHNS and CDR2 SASEGT. CDR3 length equals 13 residues. V gave up 6 bases and J gave up 3 bases, with 11 bases separating them. The CDR3 nucleotides are TGTGCCAGCAGGTACCAGAGGGACACTGAAGCTTTCTTT. Translation: CASRYQRDTEAFF.

J is TRBJ2-5 and V is TRBV7-9; no reliable D call. V lost 1 base and J lost 8, with 8 bases in between. CDR1 is SEHNR, CDR2 FQNEAQ, per germline (reference sequence). The CDR3 sequence is 12 residues long. This CDR3 is CASSLDRQTQYF. The DNA for the CDR3 is TGTGCCAGCAGCTTAGACCGGCAAACCCAGTACTTC.

V usage is TRBV28 and J usage is TRBJ1-5; no clear D. From germline, CDR1 is MDHEN and CDR2 SYDVKM. The CDR3 has 15 amino acids. Trimming removed 3 bases from V and 7 bases from J, with 16 bases in between. In DNA form, the CDR3 reads TGTGCCAGCAGTTTCACTGGGATACAAAGGCAGCCCCAGCATTTT. The encoded protein is CASSFTGIQRQPQHF.

The chain has TRBV11-2 and TRBJ2-7, with 9 nucleotides matching TRBD2. Unmatched junction bases numbered 4, after V lost 1 base and J lost 3 bases. The length of the CDR3 is 15 residues. Germline-derived CDR1 and CDR2 are SGHAT and FQNNGV. This chain's CDR3 is CASSLASGINYEQYF. As DNA, the CDR3 is TGTGCCAGCAGCTTAGCTAGCGGGATTAACTACGAGCAGTACTTC. Using reference TRBV11-2 and TRBJ2-7 for the parts outside the CDR3, the full variable domain is EAGVAQSPRYKIIEKRQSVAFWCNPISGHATLYWYQQILGQGPKLLIQFQNNGVVDDSQLPKDRFSAERLKGVDSTLKIQPAKLEDSAVYLCASSLASGINYEQYFGPGTRLTVT.

The chain joins TRBV28 to TRBJ1-5; TRBD1 is a possible D gene (5 bases). V was pared by 7 bases and J by 2 bases, with 12 bases between. From germline, CDR1 is MDHEN and CDR2 SYDVKM. CDR3 length equals 14 residues. The CDR3: CASKGRGGNQPQHF. The DNA of the CDR3 is TGTGCCAGCAAAGGGCGAGGGGGCAATCAGCCCCAGCATTTT.

The J gene is TRBJ2-3, the V gene TRBV9, with unresolved D. The CDR3 consists of 14 residues. Germline CDR1 is SGDLS and CDR2 is YYNGEE. Trimming took off 4 bases at V and 0 bases at J, with 9 bases between the two ends. In DNA form, the CDR3 reads TGTGCCAGCAGCCACACGGATAGCACAGATACGCAGTATTTT. This translates into CASSHTDSTDTQYF.

The chain combines TRBV19 with TRBJ2-2; 13 nucleotides agree with TRBD2. The J segment lost 7 bases and the V segment lost 5 bases, leaving 10 bases of the junction unmatched. Germline V gene lookup returns CDR1 LNHDA and CDR2 SQIVND (reference sequence). The CDR3 spans 17 residues. In DNA form, the CDR3 reads TGTGCCAGTAGTCCTGGACTAGCGGGAGTTGCGGACGGGGAGCTGTTTTTT. Protein product: CASSPGLAGVADGELFF.

The chain combines TRBV6-5 with TRBJ2-5, with 12 positions matching TRBD2. Germline-derived CDR1 and CDR2 are MNHEY and SVGAGI. The CDR3 consists of 14 residues. V was pared by 5 bases and J by 3 bases, with 1 base of the junction left unmatched. The CDR3 region has the DNA TGTGCCAGCAGTCGACTAGCGGGAGAAGAGACCCAGTACTTC. Protein: CASSRLAGEETQYF.

The CDR3 protein is CASSEETGELFF. The CDR3 DNA follows: TGTGCCAGCAGTGAAGAAACCGGGGAGCTGTTTTTT. The chain has TRBV2 and TRBJ2-2; D gene uncertain. V was cut by 1 base and J by 5 bases, with 2 bases left in between. The CDR3 has 12 amino acids. CDR1 and CDR2 (germline): SNHLY, FYNNEI.

The chain recombines TRBV30 with TRBJ2-1, with 7 bases lining up with TRBD1. The trim removed 8 bases at V and 13 bases at J, leaving 20 bases unmatched. This CDR3 spans 14 amino acids. Germline V gives CDR1 GTSNPN, CDR2 SVGIG (reference sequence). Here the CDR3 DNA reads TGTGCCGGCCGACAGGGTCCGAAAACCCCCCCCCAGTTCTTC. It yields the protein CAGRQGPKTPPQFF.

The chain joins TRBV28 to TRBJ1-1, with D maybe TRBD1 (5 bases). The CDR3 consists of 16 residues. The germline CDR1 and CDR2 sequences are MDHEN and SYDVKM. The V and J ends lost 1 base and 5 bases respectively, with 17 bases between them. The CDR3 loop is CASSLFLLAGRTEAFF. The CDR3 DNA sequence: TGTGCCAGCAGTTTATTTCTCCTGGCAGGGCGAACTGAAGCTTTCTTT.

This clone has just one count. This sequence joins TRBV30 and TRBJ2-7, with 7 bases identical to TRBD1. The ends lost 3 bases at V and 4 bases at J; junction bases unmatched: 9. CDR1 and CDR2 from the germline V gene are GTSNPN and SVGIG (reference sequence). The CDR3 has 14 residues. The CDR3 nucleotides are TGTGCCTGGAGCAGGGTGACAGGGTGGTACGAGCAGTACTTC. This encodes CAWSRVTGWYEQYF.

The chain uses TRBV7-3 and TRBJ2-5; a weak D match, TRBD1 (6 bases). The CDR3 totals 13 residues. The V gene's germline CDR1 is SGHTA and CDR2 FQGTGA. Trimming cost V 5 bases and J 0 bases, with 7 bases left between them. CDR3 in DNA: TGTGCCAGCAGCCGGGACAACCAAGAGACCCAGTACTTC. Translation: CASSRDNQETQYF.

The chain combines TRBV18 with TRBJ2-1; 7 nucleotides agree with TRBD2. J lost 7 bases, V lost 3 bases, and 6 bases had no gene match. Germline CDR1 KGHSH, CDR2 LQKENI. The CDR3 length is 14 residues. The CDR3 loop is CASSPVTSKNEQFF. The DNA of the CDR3 is TGTGCCAGCTCACCTGTGACTAGCAAGAATGAGCAGTTCTTC. The full variable domain, in which reference TRBV18 and TRBJ2-1 provide the parts outside the CDR3, is NAGVMQNPRHLVRRRGQEARLRCSPMKGHSHVYWYRQLPEEGLKFMVYLQKENIIDESGMPKERFSAEFPKEGPSILRIQQVVRGDSAAYFCASSPVTSKNEQFFGPGTRLTVL.

This clone has only one observation. This sequence joins TRBV19 and TRBJ2-1; perhaps TRBD1 as D (6 bases). V was cut by 1 base and J by 7 bases, with 17 bases left in between. The germline gives CDR1 LNHDA, CDR2 SQIVND (reference sequence). The CDR3 is 16 amino acids. The CDR3 DNA reads TGTGCCAGTAGTATAGGCCTCCCTTTCACAGGGAATGAGCAGTTCTTC. Protein product: CASSIGLPFTGNEQFF.

V gene TRBV19 combines with J gene TRBJ1-2; D is unclear. The ends were cut back, 3 bases at V and 3 bases at J, with 5 bases in the middle. The CDR3 is 12 amino acids. CDR1 and CDR2 from the germline V gene are LNHDA and SQIVND (reference sequence). The CDR3: CASSMGDYGYTF. In DNA form, the CDR3 reads TGTGCCAGTAGTATGGGCGACTATGGCTACACCTTC.

The chain employs TRBV29-1 and TRBJ2-7; D not certain. The V gene's germline CDR1 is SQVTM and CDR2 ANQGSEA. V shed 6 bases and J shed 0 bases, with 6 bases lying between them. The CDR3 is 11 residues long. CDR3 in DNA: TGCAGCGTCGAAAGCTCCTACGAGCAGTACTTC. It codes for CSVESSYEQYF.